This TCR beta chain came from a study of T cell changes during pregnancy in multiple sclerosis. Between the trimmed V and J ends, which lost 0 bases and 3 bases, there was a span of 12 bases. Germline CDR1 reads MNHEY; CDR2 reads SVGAGI. CDR3 length: 15 residues. The protocol was immunoSEQ multiplex PCR, while the TCRdb copy is restricted to in-frame clones and leaves out a portion. The table lists 78,000 or so clones, around 92% of them singletons. The specimen comprised peripheral blood, sampled before pregnancy. The chain employs TRBV6-5 and TRBJ2-7; the D gene is possibly TRBD2 (5 bases). The receptor was derived from a female donor with multiple sclerosis, enrolled in a pregnancy study. This CDR3 is CASSYSYEGHYEQYF. In DNA form, the CDR3 reads TGTGCCAGCAGTTACTCGTACGAGGGCCACTACGAGCAGTACTTC.